This TCR beta chain was recovered during a study of shared clonotypes between healthy human individuals. Study in general: CD8 memory received one plate per donor, CD8 naive two, CD4 memory three and CD4 naive three. Findings and caveats of the study: Enrolling few donors narrowed the genetic and exposure-history diversity that was represented.

Remarks on this clone: The antigen remains undetermined.

Naive CD8 isolation took CD45RO-negative cells positively selected for CCR7 and excluded terminally differentiated effector memory CD45RA+ cells. The assay was immunoSEQ multiplex PCR, and TCRdb's table has in-frame clones only and misses some. This sample carries around 2,000,000 clones, over 85% of them seen once, and the ten largest clones take 1.2%. From germline, CDR1 is MGHDK and CDR2 SYGVNS. The CDR3 is 15 amino acids. Trimming took off 2 bases at V and 8 bases at J, with 15 bases between the two ends. The V call is TRBV25-1, the J call TRBJ1-4; no firm D call. Sequencing was done on a sample of naive CD8+ T cells sorted from blood. This clonotype was sampled from a man younger than 35 in good health. CDR3 sequence (DNA): TGTGCCAGCAGTGAAGGGGAGAGACAACTCGAAAAACTGTTTTTT. Translation gives CASSEGERQLEKLFF. The entire variable domain, with the rest obtained from reference TRBV25-1 and TRBJ1-4, is as follows: EADIYQTPRYLVIGTGKKITLECSQTMGHDKMYWYQQDPGMELHLIHYSYGVNSTEKGDLSSESTVSRIRTEHFPLTLESARPSHTSQYLCASSEGERQLEKLFFGSGTQLSVL.